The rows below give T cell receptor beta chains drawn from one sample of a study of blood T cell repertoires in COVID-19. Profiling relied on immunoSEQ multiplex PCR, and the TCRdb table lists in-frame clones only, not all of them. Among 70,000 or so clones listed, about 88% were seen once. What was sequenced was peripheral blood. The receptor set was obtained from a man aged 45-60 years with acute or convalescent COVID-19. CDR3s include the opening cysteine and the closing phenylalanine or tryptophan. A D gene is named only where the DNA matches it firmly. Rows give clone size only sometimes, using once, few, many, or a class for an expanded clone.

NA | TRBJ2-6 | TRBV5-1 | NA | TGCGCCAGCAGCTTGGCGGGACACCCCTCTGGGGCCAACGTCCTGACTTTC | CASSLAGHPSGANVLTF
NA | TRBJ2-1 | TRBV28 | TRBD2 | TGTGCCAGCGGGTCGGGAGGGCAAGGCAATGAGCAGTTCTTC | CASGSGGQGNEQFF
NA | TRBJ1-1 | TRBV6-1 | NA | TGTGCCAGCAGTGAAAGCCGAGTCCCGACTGAAGCTTTCTTT | CASSESRVPTEAFF
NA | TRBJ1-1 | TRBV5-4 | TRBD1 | TGTGCCAGCAGCTTTCCCGACAGGGTGAACACTGAAGCTTTCTTT | CASSFPDRVNTEAFF
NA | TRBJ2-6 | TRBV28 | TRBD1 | TGTGCCAGCAGTTCCCCCCGGGACAGGGGCTCTGGGGCCAACGTCCTGACTTTC | CASSSPRDRGSGANVLTF
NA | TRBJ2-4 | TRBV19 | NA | TGTGCCAGTAGTATTTTCAGTTCGGGAGCATCGGGTAGCAAAAACATTCAGTACTTC | CASSIFSSGASGSKNIQYF
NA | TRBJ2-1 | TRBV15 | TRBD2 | TGTGCCACCAGCAGATCCATCGCCAGCGGGAGCTCCTACAATGAGCAGTTCTTC | CATSRSIASGSSYNEQFF
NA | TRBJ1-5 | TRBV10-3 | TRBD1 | TGTGCCATCAGTGCCGGGACAGGGGGCACGGAGCCCCAGCATTTT | CAISAGTGGTEPQHF
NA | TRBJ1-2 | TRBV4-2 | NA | TGTGCCAGCAGCCAAGACCAAACAGGGTCCTATGGCTACACCTTC | CASSQDQTGSYGYTF
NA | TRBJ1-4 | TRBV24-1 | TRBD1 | TGTGCCACCAGTGATCCGGGACAGGGTGAAAAACTGTTTTTT | CATSDPGQGEKLFF
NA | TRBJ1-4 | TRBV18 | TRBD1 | TGTGCCAGCTCACCCAACAGGGGGGCAACTAATGAAAAACTGTTTTTT | CASSPNRGATNEKLFF
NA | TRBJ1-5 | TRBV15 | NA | TGTGCCACCAGCAAAGATACAGTCTTGGGAGGCCGTCAGCCCCAGCATTTT | CATSKDTVLGGRQPQHF
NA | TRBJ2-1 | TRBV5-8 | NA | TGTGCCAGCAGCTTACCACGGTGGGCCGAGCAGTTCTTC | CASSLPRWAEQFF
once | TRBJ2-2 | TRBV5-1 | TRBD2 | TGCGCCAGCAGCGACCCGGGACTAGGGGCCGGGGAGCTGTTTTTT | CASSDPGLGAGELFF
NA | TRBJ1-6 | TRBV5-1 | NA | TGCGCCAGCAGCGAGAATTCACCCCTCCACTTT | CASSENSPLHF
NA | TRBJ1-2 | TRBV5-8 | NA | TGTGCCAGCAGCACCGGGGGAGTCGGCTATGGCTACACCTTC | CASSTGGVGYGYTF
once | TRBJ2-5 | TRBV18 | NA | TGTGCCAGCTCACTCACACTACAAGAGACCCAGTACTTC | CASSLTLQETQYF
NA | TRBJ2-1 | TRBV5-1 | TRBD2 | TGCGCCAGCAGTACAGGGACTAGCGGGAGGGCCGAGCAGTTCTTC | CASSTGTSGRAEQFF
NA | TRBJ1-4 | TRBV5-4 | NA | TGTGCCAGCGCCCCCGACAGTCCAACAACTAATGAAAAACTGTTTTTT | CASAPDSPTTNEKLFF
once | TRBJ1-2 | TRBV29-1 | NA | TGCAGCGTTGAAGTCTACGACAATATCTATGGCTACACCTTC | CSVEVYDNIYGYTF
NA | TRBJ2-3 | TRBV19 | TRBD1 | TGTGCCAGTAAAAGGGGAACAGGGGGATCGGGGACGCAGTATTTT | CASKRGTGGSGTQYF
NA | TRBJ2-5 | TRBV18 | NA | TGTGCCAGCTCCTCGTCAGAAGGGGAAGAGACCCAGTACTTC | CASSSSEGEETQYF
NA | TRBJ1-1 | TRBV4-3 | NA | TGCGCCAGCAGCCAAGATTCCGCAGGGGATTTCACTGAAGCTTTCTTT | CASSQDSAGDFTEAFF
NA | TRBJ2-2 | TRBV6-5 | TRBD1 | TGTGCCAGCAAGACGGGACAGGGAACCGGGGAGCTGTTTTTT | CASKTGQGTGELFF
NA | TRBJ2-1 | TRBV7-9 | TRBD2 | TGTGCCAGCAGCCCACGAGGGACTAGCGGATACAATGAGCAGTTCTTC | CASSPRGTSGYNEQFF
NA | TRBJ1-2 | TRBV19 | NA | TGTGCCAGTAGTATAGGGGGCCCCTATGGCTACACCTTC | CASSIGGPYGYTF
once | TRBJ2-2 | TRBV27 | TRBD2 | TGTGCCAGCAGTTTATTAGTAGCGGGAGGGCCCGACACCGGGGAGCTGTTTTTT | CASSLLVAGGPDTGELFF
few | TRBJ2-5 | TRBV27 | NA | TGTGCCAGCAGTCCACGGGCCCGAAGAGGGGAGACCCAGTACTTC | CASSPRARRGETQYF
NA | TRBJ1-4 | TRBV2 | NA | TGTGCCAGCAAGGACAGCTCAACTAATGAAAAACTGTTTTTT | CASKDSSTNEKLFF
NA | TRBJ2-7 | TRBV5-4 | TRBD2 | TGTGCCAGCAGCTTCCCCGAGACTAGCGGGTTCTACGAGCAGTACTTC | CASSFPETSGFYEQYF
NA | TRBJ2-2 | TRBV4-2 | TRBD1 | TGTGCCAGCAGCCAAGGACAGGGGAACGGGGAGCTGTTTTTT | CASSQGQGNGELFF